These T cell receptor beta chains were read from a single sample in a study of Graves' ophthalmopathy and Graves' hyperthyroidism. MiXCR, applied by TCRdb to the multiplex PCR reads, yields one record per CDR3 protein. Altogether roughly 500,000 distinct CDR3 sequences are present, about 15% being singletons, with the ten largest covering 9.8%. Sequencing input: blood. The receptors were gathered from a young woman with Graves' ophthalmopathy. CDR3s include the opening cysteine and the closing phenylalanine or tryptophan. The D gene is left open where the match is weak. Rows may omit the clone size; those that give it use once, few, many or a size class.

D	size	V	J	DNA	CDR3
NA	many	TRBV12-3/TRBV12-4	TRBJ1-1	TGTGCCAGCAGTGCTGCTCTCATGAACACTGAAGCTTTCTTT	CASSAALMNTEAFF
NA	many	TRBV6-1	TRBJ2-2	TGTGCCAGCAGTGAAATCGTAATTGTAGGAACCGGGGAGCTGTTTTTT	CASSEIVIVGTGELFF
NA	many	TRBV27	TRBJ1-1	TGTGCCAGCGCCGGGACTGTAGATGAAGCTTTCTTT	CASAGTVDEAFF
NA	many	TRBV24-1	TRBJ2-5	TGTGCCACCAGTGATGGGACCCAAGAGACCCAGTACTTC	CATSDGTQETQYF
NA	many	TRBV6-5	TRBJ2-7	TGTGCCAGCAGTTACTCGATCCCCAGGGAGACCTACGAGCAGTACTTC	CASSYSIPRETYEQYF
NA	many	TRBV20-1	TRBJ2-7	TGCAGTGCCTCCGGCAGGGTGTGGTACGAGCAGTACTTC	CSASGRVWYEQYF
NA	many	TRBV5-1	TRBJ1-3	TGCGCCAGCAGCTATAGGGGGGAACGGGATGGAAACACCATATATTTT	CASSYRGERDGNTIYF
NA	many	TRBV29-1	TRBJ2-7	TGCAGCGTTGTTAGGGCGGGCGAGCAGTACTTC	CSVVRAGEQYF
TRBD1	many	TRBV7-8	TRBJ1-6	TGTGCCAGCAGCTTAGGCTCAGGGGGCTATAATTCACCCCTCCACTTT	CASSLGSGGYNSPLHF
TRBD1	many	TRBV2	TRBJ1-1	TGTGCCAGCAGGGGAGGACAGGGGAGGGAAGGTACTGAAGCTTTCTTT	CASRGGQGREGTEAFF
NA	NA	TRBV7-9	TRBJ1-2	TGTGCCAGCAGCTTAGAAGAGTCCGTTGGCTACACCTTC	CASSLEESVGYTF
NA	many	TRBV12-3/TRBV12-4	TRBJ1-2	TGTGCCAGCACTAAGGGGGAGAACTATGGCTACACCTTC	CASTKGENYGYTF
NA	many	TRBV28	TRBJ2-7	TGTGCCAGCTCCGTTGGCCCCGCCGAGCAGTACTTC	CASSVGPAEQYF
NA	many	TRBV6-1	TRBJ2-5	TGTGCCAGCAGTGAAGCCGTCGAGACCCAGTACTTC	CASSEAVETQYF
NA	many	TRBV20-1	TRBJ2-7	TGCAGTGCCGAATCTAGCGCCTACGAGCAGTACTTC	CSAESSAYEQYF
TRBD1	many	TRBV28	TRBJ2-2	TGTGCCAGCAGTTTATTACAGGGGTACGGGGAGCTGTTTTTT	CASSLLQGYGELFF
NA	NA	TRBV18	TRBJ2-4	TGTGCCAGCTCTTTTGAGGATGGTGACATTCAGTACTTC	CASSFEDGDIQYF
NA	NA	TRBV7-2	TRBJ2-7	TGTGCCAGCATGCTTGGGTGGCAGCTAACCTACGAGCAGTACTTC	CASMLGWQLTYEQYF
TRBD1	few	TRBV18	TRBJ2-4	TGTGCCAGCTCACGACAGGGTGCGGACATTCAGTACTTC	CASSRQGADIQYF
NA	NA	TRBV9	TRBJ1-2	TGTGCCAGCAGCGTGGGAGGACAGATTAATCCGAAGGGCTACACCTTC	CASSVGGQINPKGYTF
TRBD1	many	TRBV7-9	TRBJ1-1	TGTGCCAGCAGCCGACAGGGGGCCACTGGAGCTTTCTTT	CASSRQGATGAFF
TRBD1	many	TRBV11-2	TRBJ2-7	TGTGCCAGCAGCTTAGAAGGCACGACAGGGACCTACGAGCAGTACTTC	CASSLEGTTGTYEQYF
TRBD1	few	TRBV19	TRBJ2-4	TGTGCCAGCGATCCAGGGGGATGGGACAAAAACATTAAGTACTTC	CASDPGGWDKNIKYF
NA	many	TRBV19	TRBJ1-6	TGTGCCAGTAGTATTACGGCAGGAGGTTCACCCCTCCACTTT	CASSITAGGSPLHF
NA	many	TRBV12-3/TRBV12-4	TRBJ1-6	TGTGCCAGCAGTTTAAGAGGGACAACCAGTCCCCTCCACTTT	CASSLRGTTSPLHF
NA	many	TRBV7-6	TRBJ1-1	TGTGCCAGCAGTTTCGGGGAGAACACTGAAGCTTTCTTT	CASSFGENTEAFF